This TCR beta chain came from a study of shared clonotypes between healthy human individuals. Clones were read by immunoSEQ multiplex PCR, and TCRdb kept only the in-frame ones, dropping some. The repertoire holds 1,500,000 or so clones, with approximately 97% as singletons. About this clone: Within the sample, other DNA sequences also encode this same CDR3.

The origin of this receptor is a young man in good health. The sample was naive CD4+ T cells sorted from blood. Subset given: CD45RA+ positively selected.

The CDR3 DNA follows: TGCGCCAGCAGCCCGGGGACGGCCTCCTACAATGAGCAGTTCTTC. It codes for CASSPGTASYNEQFF. This chain joins TRBV5-1 and TRBJ2-1; TRBD1 or TRBD2 may be the D gene (5 bases each). The CDR3 consists of 15 residues. Trimming took off 4 bases at V and 0 bases at J, with 11 bases between the two ends. Germline V gene sequence: CDR1 SGHRS, CDR2 YFSETQ.